The 2 T cell receptor beta chains below all came from one sample that was sequenced in a study of T-cell memory formation after mild COVID-19. MiXCR was run by TCRdb on the 5' RACE reads, yielding one entry per CDR3 protein. This sample carries about 180,000 distinct CDR3 sequences, 16% of them seen once, and the ten largest clones take about 2%. Sequencing used PBMCs or a T cell subset sorted from them (not recorded which). Receptors originate from an adult woman who had mild COVID-19 (a few samples of this study predate the infection). Cell type and time point are not known.

This rearrangement joins TRBV20-1 to TRBJ2-7, with 8 bases aligning to TRBD2. The V gene end was trimmed by 3 bases and the J gene end by 7 bases; junction bases not matched to a gene: 11. Germline assignment: CDR1 DFQATT and CDR2 SNEGSKA (reference sequence). This CDR3 is built from 14 residues. The CDR3, as DNA: TGCAGTGCTAGTACCGGGAGGGCTGGGGGTGAGCAGTACTTC. Translated, it gives CSASTGRAGGEQYF.

There are a few counts of this clonotype. V usage is TRBV5-1 and J usage is TRBJ2-3; a weak D match, TRBD2 (5 bases). There are 14 residues in the CDR3. In germline, CDR1 is SGHRS, CDR2 YFSETQ. V lost 0 bases, J lost 2 bases, and 7 bases lay in between. CDR3 protein: CASSLERATDTQYF. For the CDR3, the DNA is TGCGCCAGCAGCTTGGAGAGGGCCACAGATACGCAGTATTTT.